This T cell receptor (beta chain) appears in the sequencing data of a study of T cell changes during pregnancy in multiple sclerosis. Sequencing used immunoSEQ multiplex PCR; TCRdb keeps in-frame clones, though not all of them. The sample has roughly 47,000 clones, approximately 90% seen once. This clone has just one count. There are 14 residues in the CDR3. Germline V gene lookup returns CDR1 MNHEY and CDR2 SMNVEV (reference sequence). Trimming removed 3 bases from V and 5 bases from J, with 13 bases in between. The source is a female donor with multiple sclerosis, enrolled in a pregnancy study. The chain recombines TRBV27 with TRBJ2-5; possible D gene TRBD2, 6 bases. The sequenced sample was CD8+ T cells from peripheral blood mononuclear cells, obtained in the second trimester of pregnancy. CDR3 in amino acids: CASSFMEAGETQYF. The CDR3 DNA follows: TGTGCCAGCAGTTTCATGGAGGCGGGGGAGACCCAGTACTTC.